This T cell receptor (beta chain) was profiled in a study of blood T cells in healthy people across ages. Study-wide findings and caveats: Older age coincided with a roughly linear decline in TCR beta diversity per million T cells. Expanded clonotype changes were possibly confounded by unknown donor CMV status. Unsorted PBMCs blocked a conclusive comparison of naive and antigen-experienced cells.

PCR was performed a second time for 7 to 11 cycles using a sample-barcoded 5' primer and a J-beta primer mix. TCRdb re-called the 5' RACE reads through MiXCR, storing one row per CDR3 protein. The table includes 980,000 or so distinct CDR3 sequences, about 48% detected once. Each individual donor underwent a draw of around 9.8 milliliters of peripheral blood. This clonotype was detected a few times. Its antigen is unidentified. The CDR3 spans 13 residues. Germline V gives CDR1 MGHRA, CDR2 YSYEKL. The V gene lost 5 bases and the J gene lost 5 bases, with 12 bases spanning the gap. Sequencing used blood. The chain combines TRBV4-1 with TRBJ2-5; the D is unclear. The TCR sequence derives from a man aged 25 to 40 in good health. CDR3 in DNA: TGCGCCAGCAGCGGAATAGAAGACGAGACCCAGTACTTC. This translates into CASSGIEDETQYF.